This T cell receptor (beta chain) was retrieved from a study of glioma-infiltrating T cells after dendritic cell vaccination. As for the study in general: Dendritic cells derived from monocytes and pulsed with autologous tumor lysate formed the vaccine. At biweekly intervals, patients got three intradermal dendritic cell vaccine injections.

The data were produced by immunoSEQ multiplex PCR, yet TCRdb's version contains in-frame clones alone and is incomplete. Of fewer than 100,000 clones listed, more than 75% were seen once; the top ten hold more than 15%. Fresh-frozen tumor tissue and more than two years of survival data were available for all. There are 15 residues in the CDR3. V lost 4 bases and J lost 1; bases outside the gene matches: 4. CDR1 is MNHEY and CDR2 is SMNVEV in the germline V gene (reference sequence). Here the sequenced sample was blood, taken before dendritic cell vaccination. The rearrangement links TRBV27 to TRBJ2-5; 9 bases map to TRBD2. The sequence was collected from a human donor with glioblastoma. The CDR3 reads CASSSIAGAQETQYF. The CDR3 nucleotides are TGTGCCAGCAGTTCAATAGCGGGAGCCCAAGAGACCCAGTACTTC.